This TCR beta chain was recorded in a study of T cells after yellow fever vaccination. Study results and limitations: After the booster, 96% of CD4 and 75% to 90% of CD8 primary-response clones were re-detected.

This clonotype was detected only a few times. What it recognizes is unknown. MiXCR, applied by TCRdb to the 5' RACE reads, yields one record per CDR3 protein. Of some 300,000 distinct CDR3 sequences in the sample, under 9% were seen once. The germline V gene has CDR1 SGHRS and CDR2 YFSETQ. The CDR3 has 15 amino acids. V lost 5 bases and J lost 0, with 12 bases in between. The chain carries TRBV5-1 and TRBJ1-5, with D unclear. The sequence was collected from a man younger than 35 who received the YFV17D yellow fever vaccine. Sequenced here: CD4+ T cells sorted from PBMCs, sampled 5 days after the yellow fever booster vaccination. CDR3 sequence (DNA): TGCGCCAGCAGTTATTCTCCGAATAGCAATCAGCCCCAGCATTTT. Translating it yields CASSYSPNSNQPQHF.